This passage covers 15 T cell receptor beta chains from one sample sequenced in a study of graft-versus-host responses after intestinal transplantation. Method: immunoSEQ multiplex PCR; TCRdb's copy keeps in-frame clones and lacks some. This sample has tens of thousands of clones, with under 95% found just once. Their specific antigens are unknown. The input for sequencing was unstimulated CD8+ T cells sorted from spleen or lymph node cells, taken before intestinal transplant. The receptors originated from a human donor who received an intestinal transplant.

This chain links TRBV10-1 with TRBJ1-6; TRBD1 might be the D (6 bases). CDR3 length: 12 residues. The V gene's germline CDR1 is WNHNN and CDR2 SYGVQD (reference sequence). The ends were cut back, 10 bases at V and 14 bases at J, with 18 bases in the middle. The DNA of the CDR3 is TGCGCCACCAGAGGGGAGGAGGGGGCCCTCCACTTT. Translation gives CATRGEEGALHF.

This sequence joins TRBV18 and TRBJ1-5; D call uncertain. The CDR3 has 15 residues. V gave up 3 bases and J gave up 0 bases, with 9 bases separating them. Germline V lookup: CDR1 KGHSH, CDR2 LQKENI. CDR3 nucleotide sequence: TGTGCCAGCTCACCTGGACGATATAGCAATCAGCCCCAGCATTTT. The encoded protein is CASSPGRYSNQPQHF.

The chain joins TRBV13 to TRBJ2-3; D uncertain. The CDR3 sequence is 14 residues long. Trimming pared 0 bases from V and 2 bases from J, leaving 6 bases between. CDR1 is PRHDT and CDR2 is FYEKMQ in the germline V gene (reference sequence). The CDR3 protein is CASSLGGYTDTQYF. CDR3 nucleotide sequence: TGTGCCAGCAGCTTAGGCGGATACACAGATACGCAGTATTTT.

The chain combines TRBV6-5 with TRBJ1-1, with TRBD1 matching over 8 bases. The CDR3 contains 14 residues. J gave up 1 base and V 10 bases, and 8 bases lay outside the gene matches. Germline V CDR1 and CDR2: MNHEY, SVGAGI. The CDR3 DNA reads TGTGCCACCAAACAGGGGGTCGCGAACACTGAAGCTTTCTTT. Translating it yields CATKQGVANTEAFF.

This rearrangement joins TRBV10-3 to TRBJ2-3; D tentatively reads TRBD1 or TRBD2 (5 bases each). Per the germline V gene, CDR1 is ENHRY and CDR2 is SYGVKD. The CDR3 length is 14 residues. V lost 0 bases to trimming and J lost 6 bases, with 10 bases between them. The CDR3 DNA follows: TGTGCCATCAGTGAGTCTGAGGGGTCGGATACGCAGTATTTT. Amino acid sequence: CAISESEGSDTQYF.

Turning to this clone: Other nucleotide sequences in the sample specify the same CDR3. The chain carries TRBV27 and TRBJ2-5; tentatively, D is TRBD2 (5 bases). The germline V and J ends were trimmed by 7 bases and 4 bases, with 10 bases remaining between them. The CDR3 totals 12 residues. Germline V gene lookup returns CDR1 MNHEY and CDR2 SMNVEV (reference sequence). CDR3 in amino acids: CASTRALETQYF. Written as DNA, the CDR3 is TGTGCCAGCACGCGGGCCTTAGAGACCCAGTACTTC.

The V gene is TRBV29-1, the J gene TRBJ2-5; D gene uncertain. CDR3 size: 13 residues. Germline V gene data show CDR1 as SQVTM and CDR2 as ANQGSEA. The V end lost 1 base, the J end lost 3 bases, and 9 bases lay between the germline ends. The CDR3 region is CSVEGQNEETQYF. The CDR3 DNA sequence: TGCAGCGTTGAAGGGCAGAATGAAGAGACCCAGTACTTC. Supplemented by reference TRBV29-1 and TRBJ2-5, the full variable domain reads SAVISQKPSRDICQRGTSLTIQCQVDSQVTMMFWYRQQPGQSLTLIATANQGSEATYESGFVIDKFPISRPNLTFSTLTVSNMSPEDSSIYLCSVEGQNEETQYFGPGTRLLVL.

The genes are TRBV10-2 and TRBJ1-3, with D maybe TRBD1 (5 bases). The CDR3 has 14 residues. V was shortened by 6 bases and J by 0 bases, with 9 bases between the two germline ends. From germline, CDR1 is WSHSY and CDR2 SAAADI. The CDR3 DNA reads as TGCGCCAGCAGCTCAGACAGCTCTGGAAACACCATATATTTT. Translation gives CASSSDSSGNTIYF.

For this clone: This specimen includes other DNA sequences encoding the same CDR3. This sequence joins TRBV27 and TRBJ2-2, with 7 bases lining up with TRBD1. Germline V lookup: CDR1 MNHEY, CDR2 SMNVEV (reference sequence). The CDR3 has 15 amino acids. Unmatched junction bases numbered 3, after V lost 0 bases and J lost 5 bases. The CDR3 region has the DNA TGTGCCAGCAGTTTATCCACAGGGGCGACCGGGGAGCTGTTTTTT. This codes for CASSLSTGATGELFF.

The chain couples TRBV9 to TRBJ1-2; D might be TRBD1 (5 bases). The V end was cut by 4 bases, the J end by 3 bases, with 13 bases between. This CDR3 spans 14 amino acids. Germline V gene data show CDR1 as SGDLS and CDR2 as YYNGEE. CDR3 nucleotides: TGTGCCAGCAGCCAAGGGGCGGGCGACTATGGCTACACCTTC. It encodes CASSQGAGDYGYTF.

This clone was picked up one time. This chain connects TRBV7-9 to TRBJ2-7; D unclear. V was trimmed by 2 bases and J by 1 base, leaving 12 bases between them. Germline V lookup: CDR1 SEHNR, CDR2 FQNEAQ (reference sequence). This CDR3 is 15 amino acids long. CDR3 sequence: CASSLNPAGSYEQYF. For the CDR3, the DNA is TGTGCCAGCAGCTTAAACCCTGCCGGGTCCTACGAGCAGTACTTC. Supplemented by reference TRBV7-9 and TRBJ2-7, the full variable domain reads DTGVSQNPRHKITKRGQNVTFRCDPISEHNRLYWYRQTLGQGPEFLTYFQNEAQLEKSRLLSDRFSAERPKGSFSTLEIQRTEQGDSAMYLCASSLNPAGSYEQYFGPGTRLTVT.

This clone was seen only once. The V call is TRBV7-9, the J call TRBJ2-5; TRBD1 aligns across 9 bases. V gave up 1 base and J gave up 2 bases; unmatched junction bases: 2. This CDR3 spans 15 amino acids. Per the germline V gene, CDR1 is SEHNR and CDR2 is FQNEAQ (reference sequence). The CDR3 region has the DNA TGTGCCAGCAGCTTAGTTGGGACAGGGCAAGAGACCCAGTACTTC. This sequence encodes CASSLVGTGQETQYF.

The CDR3 is CAWSVDISGNTIYF. As DNA, the CDR3 is TGTGCCTGGAGTGTAGACATCTCTGGAAACACCATATATTTT. This rearrangement joins TRBV30 to TRBJ1-3; D uncertain. The CDR3 is made up of 14 amino acids. The V and J ends lost 0 bases and 0 bases respectively, with 6 bases between them. Germline values: CDR1 GTSNPN, CDR2 SVGIG (reference sequence).

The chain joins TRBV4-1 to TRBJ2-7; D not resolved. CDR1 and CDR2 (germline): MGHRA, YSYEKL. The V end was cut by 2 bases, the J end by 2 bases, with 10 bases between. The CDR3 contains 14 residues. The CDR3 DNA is TGCGCCAGCAGCCAAAGGTGGCAGACCTACGAGCAGTACTTC. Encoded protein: CASSQRWQTYEQYF.

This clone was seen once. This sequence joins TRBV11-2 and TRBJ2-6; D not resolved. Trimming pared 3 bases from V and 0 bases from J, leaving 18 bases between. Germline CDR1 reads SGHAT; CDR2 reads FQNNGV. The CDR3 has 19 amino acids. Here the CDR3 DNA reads TGTGCCAGCAGCTTCCCGCCGCGAGGCCCCCACTCTGGGGCCAACGTCCTGACTTTC. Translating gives CASSFPPRGPHSGANVLTF.